This T cell receptor (beta chain) was obtained from a study of graft-versus-host responses after intestinal transplantation. As to this clone: The target antigen is unknown.

Lymphocytes (intraepithelial and lamina propria) were released by processing the graft tissue. From germline, CDR1 is LNHNV and CDR2 YYDKDF (reference sequence). The V segment lost 0 bases and the J segment 4 bases; nucleotides outside the gene matches: 5. The CDR3 runs 16 residues. The data were produced by immunoSEQ multiplex PCR, yet TCRdb's version contains in-frame clones alone and is incomplete. The data contain tens of thousands of clones, about nine tenths of them singletons. Study-wide points: Detected in recipient marrow were GvH clones, some of which were first observed in ileum or blood.

This clonotype was sampled from a human patient who received an intestinal transplant, so some T cells may come from the graft donor. The material was ileum tissue, obtained around 190 days after intestinal transplant. The chain recombines TRBV15 with TRBJ2-3; 9 bases are shared with TRBD2. CDR3 residues: CATSRDAGGPADTQYF. The DNA for the CDR3 is TGTGCCACCAGCAGAGATGCGGGAGGGCCCGCAGATACGCAGTATTTT. Full variable domain (rest looked up from reference TRBV15 and TRBJ2-3): DAMVIQNPRYQVTQFGKPVTLSCSQTLNHNVMYWYQQKSSQAPKLLFHYYDKDFNNEADTPDNFQSRRPNTSFCFLDIRSPGLGDTAMYLCATSRDAGGPADTQYFGPGTRLTVL.